A single sample is the source of the 30 T cell receptor beta chains below, sequenced in a study of OX40 agonist ivuxolimab in advanced cancers. The data were produced by immunoSEQ multiplex PCR, yet TCRdb's version contains in-frame clones alone and is incomplete. The table records more than 65,000 clones, 75% to 85% of them present only once. This sample comprised CD4+ or CD8+ T cells sorted from blood, obtained in a trial of the OX40 agonist ivuxolimab. These receptors came from an adult with an advanced solid tumor such as melanoma, head and neck, liver or kidney cancer.

The chain is built from TRBV5-1 and TRBJ1-4; D gene ambiguous. This CDR3 has 15 amino acids. Trimming left V 3 bases short and J 7 bases short, with 16 bases between. Germline loops: CDR1 SGHRS, CDR2 YFSETQ. The CDR3 spells CASSSLGSGGEKLFF. The CDR3 region has the DNA TGCGCCAGCAGCTCCTTGGGCTCAGGCGGTGAAAAACTGTTTTTT.

The rearrangement links TRBV19 to TRBJ2-1; D ambiguous. V lost 3 bases to trimming and J lost 6 bases, with 6 bases between them. Germline CDR1 is LNHDA and CDR2 is SQIVND (reference sequence). CDR3 length: 12 residues. This CDR3 reads CASSIPANEQFF. For the CDR3, the DNA is TGTGCCAGTAGTATTCCAGCCAATGAGCAGTTCTTC.

Only a few counts were recorded for this clone. The gene calls are TRBV6-5 and TRBJ2-6; D is uncertain. Per germline, CDR1 MNHEY and CDR2 SVGAGI. Trimming pared 6 bases from V and 1 base from J, leaving 10 bases between. This CDR3 is built from 15 residues. The CDR3 DNA follows: TGTGCCAGCAGCTCGACATCGTCTGGGGCCAACGTCCTGACTTTC. This encodes CASSSTSSGANVLTF.

This clone occurred a few times. The chain joins TRBV5-1 to TRBJ1-1, with 7 bases lining up with TRBD1. Per the germline V gene, CDR1 is SGHRS and CDR2 is YFSETQ. V lost 0 bases, J lost 1 base, and 0 bases stayed unmatched. The length of the CDR3 is 14 residues. For the CDR3, the DNA is TGCGCCAGCAGCTTGGGGGACAGGAACACTGAAGCTTTCTTT. It yields the protein CASSLGDRNTEAFF.

The chain is built from TRBV27 and TRBJ2-7; 12 bases align to TRBD2. V lost 6 bases, J lost 3 bases, and 6 bases stayed unmatched. CDR3 length equals 15 residues. Looked up from germline, CDR1 is MNHEY and CDR2 is SMNVEV (reference sequence). This chain's CDR3 is CASRRLAGEFYEQYF. CDR3 bases: TGTGCCAGCAGACGACTAGCGGGAGAATTCTACGAGCAGTACTTC.

The chain is built from TRBV12-5 and TRBJ1-1; perhaps TRBD1 as D (6 bases). Germline V CDR1 and CDR2: LGHNT, FRNRAP. The V and J ends lost 5 bases and 8 bases respectively, with 12 bases between them. This CDR3 has 12 residues. The CDR3 sequence: CASGERTAEAFF. In nucleotides, the CDR3 is TGTGCTAGTGGTGAACGGACAGCAGAAGCTTTCTTT.

This sequence joins TRBV4-3 and TRBJ2-7; no reliable D call. CDR3 length: 13 amino acids. The germline V gene encodes CDR1 LGHNA and CDR2 YSLEER. V lost 1 base and J lost 3, with 7 bases in between. This CDR3 is CASSQGVLYEQYF. The CDR3 DNA sequence: TGCGCCAGCAGCCAAGGAGTTCTCTACGAGCAGTACTTC.

V and J are TRBV4-3 and TRBJ2-5; D perhaps matches TRBD2 (6 bases). Germline CDR1 and CDR2: LGHNA and YSLEER. The CDR3 loop spans 13 amino acids. Trimming removed 4 bases at V and 5 bases at J, with 11 bases between. DNA of the CDR3: TGCGCCAGCAGCCCCGGACGGGGGGAGACCCAGTACTTC. This sequence encodes CASSPGRGETQYF.

This clone was counted a single time. V gene TRBV19 combines with J gene TRBJ1-2, with D possibly being TRBD1 (6 bases). Germline assignment: CDR1 LNHDA and CDR2 SQIVND (reference sequence). Trimming took 5 bases from V and 3 from J, leaving 13 bases between them. This CDR3 has 14 amino acids. The CDR3: CASSREGVDYGYTF. CDR3 coding DNA: TGTGCCAGTAGTCGTGAGGGGGTCGACTATGGCTACACCTTC. Based on the CDR3 plus reference TRBV19 and TRBJ1-2, the full variable domain is DGGITQSPKYLFRKEGQNVTLSCEQNLNHDAMYWYRQDPGQGLRLIYYSQIVNDFQKGDIAEGYSVSREKKESFPLTVTSAQKNPTAFYLCASSREGVDYGYTFGSGTRLTVV.

The gene calls are TRBV29-1 and TRBJ1-2; tentative D call: TRBD1 (5 bases). Germline V gene sequence: CDR1 SQVTM, CDR2 ANQGSEA. The CDR3 is 11 residues long. V lost 6 bases, J lost 5 bases, and 10 bases lay in between. The CDR3 DNA sequence: TGCAGCGTCTTACGACAGTATGGCTACACCTTC. Residues: CSVLRQYGYTF.

The sample holds a few counts of this clone. The rearrangement links TRBV6-1 to TRBJ1-1; the D is unclear. With 8 bases removed from V and 11 bases from J, the gap between germline ends came to 15 bases. Germline V gene lookup returns CDR1 MNHNS and CDR2 SASEGT. This CDR3 is 11 amino acids long. The CDR3 bases are TGTGCCAGCCGGCGGGAGGCGTTGGCTTTCTTT. It encodes CASRREALAFF.

The CDR3 sequence is CASSFDITGGKNTIYF. The CDR3 DNA reads as TGCGCCAGCAGCTTTGATATCACAGGGGGGAAAAACACCATATATTTT. V and J are TRBV5-1 and TRBJ1-3, with 8 positions matching TRBD1. Germline-derived CDR1 and CDR2 are SGHRS and YFSETQ. This CDR3 contains 16 residues. V lost 2 bases, J lost 6 bases, and 10 bases stayed unmatched.

This clone was seen only once. The chain's CDR3 is CASGSTGTSAYNEQFF. The CDR3 DNA is TGTGCTAGTGGATCCACCGGGACTAGCGCCTACAATGAGCAGTTCTTC. This chain uses TRBV12-5 with TRBJ2-1; 10 bases are a match to TRBD2. Germline V gene sequence: CDR1 LGHNT, CDR2 FRNRAP. Losses at the gene ends were 6 bases for V and 2 bases for J; bases not matched to a gene: 7. This CDR3 is built from 16 residues.

CDR3 bases: TGTGCCAGCAGCCCTTCGACAGGGGGCAATCAGCCCCAGCATTTT. It translates to CASSPSTGGNQPQHF. V gene TRBV5-3 combines with J gene TRBJ1-5; 8 bases align to TRBD1. TRBV5-3 carries the ORF label, with uncertain function. V gave up 8 bases and J gave up 2 bases; unmatched junction bases: 9. The CDR3 has 15 residues.

There are a few counts of this clone. The J gene is TRBJ2-7, the V gene TRBV2, with D tentatively TRBD1 or TRBD2 (5 bases each). The CDR3 runs 13 residues. The V and J ends lost 6 bases and 0 bases respectively, with 9 bases between them. Germline CDR1 SNHLY, CDR2 FYNNEI. The DNA of the CDR3 is TGTGCCAGCAGGGGGACCTTCTCCTACGAGCAGTACTTC. Its translation: CASRGTFSYEQYF. The variable domain in full, completed from reference TRBV2 and TRBJ2-7, reads EPEVTQTPSHQVTQMGQEVILRCVPISNHLYFYWYRQILGQKVEFLVSFYNNEISEKSEIFDDQFSVERPDGSNFTLKIRSTKLEDSAMYFCASRGTFSYEQYFGPGTRLTVT.

The rearrangement links TRBV29-1 to TRBJ1-2; D gene unclear. Trimming shortened V by 5 bases and J by 0 bases, and 13 bases separated the two germline ends. Per germline, CDR1 SQVTM and CDR2 ANQGSEA. The CDR3 is 14 residues long. DNA of the CDR3: TGCAGCGTTAGGCCTCTAATTGCTAACTATGGCTACACCTTC. Protein: CSVRPLIANYGYTF.

This clone was found many times. It differs at one base from a far larger clone, so likely a read error. The chain is built from TRBV6-5 and TRBJ1-5; D may be TRBD1 (5 bases). Germline V gene data show CDR1 as MNHEY and CDR2 as SVGAGI. This CDR3 is 13 amino acids long. The V end was cut by 0 bases, the J end by 5 bases, with 5 bases between. CDR3 region: CASSYSGDQPQHF. The CDR3, as DNA: TGTGCCAGCAGTTACTCGGGGGATCAGCCCCAGCATTTT.

The rearrangement links TRBV7-2 to TRBJ1-1, with D tentatively TRBD1 (5 bases). Between the trimmed V and J ends, which lost 1 base and 3 bases, there was a span of 12 bases. CDR3 length: 15 residues. In germline, CDR1 is SGHTA, CDR2 FQGNSA. The CDR3 sequence is CASSLDGGLDTEAFF. For the CDR3, the DNA is TGTGCCAGCAGCTTAGACGGGGGATTAGACACTGAAGCTTTCTTT.

This chain links TRBV4-2 with TRBJ2-1; the match to TRBD1 covers 9 bases. With V trimmed by 4 bases and J by 9 bases, 10 bases remained unmatched. CDR1 is LGHNA and CDR2 is YNFKEQ in the germline V gene. The CDR3 sequence is 15 residues long. This CDR3 reads CASSLGDREVAEQFF. CDR3 in DNA: TGTGCCAGCAGCCTCGGGGACAGGGAGGTTGCTGAGCAGTTCTTC.

V and J are TRBV5-5 and TRBJ2-4, with TRBD1 matching 9 bases. Germline V gene data show CDR1 as SGHKS and CDR2 as YYEKEE (reference sequence). The CDR3 is 14 residues long. Trimming took 4 bases from V and 8 from J; bases not matched to a gene: 7. This CDR3 reads CASSGQQGAYIQYF. The DNA of the CDR3 is TGTGCCAGCAGCGGACAACAGGGGGCATACATTCAGTACTTC.

The sample holds a few counts of this clone. The rearrangement joins TRBV11-2 to TRBJ1-2; maybe TRBD1 (6 bases). Germline values: CDR1 SGHAT, CDR2 FQNNGV. The V gene lost 2 bases and the J gene lost 7 bases, with 14 bases spanning the gap. This CDR3 has 14 amino acids. In DNA form, the CDR3 reads TGTGCCAGCAGCTTAAAGGGCGGGGGGCTTGGCTACACCTTC. It yields the protein CASSLKGGGLGYTF.

This clone was observed a single time. The chain recombines TRBV7-2 with TRBJ2-1, with a tentative D call TRBD2 (5 bases). Trimming cost V 3 bases and J 12 bases, with 15 bases left between them. This CDR3 region has 13 residues. The germline V gene encodes CDR1 SGHTA and CDR2 FQGNSA. The DNA for the CDR3 is TGTGCCAGCAGCTTGTTAACTAGTCCAATGCAGTTCTTC. It codes for CASSLLTSPMQFF. The variable domain in full, with the rest retrieved from reference TRBV7-2 and TRBJ2-1, is GAGVSQSPSNKVTEKGKDVELRCDPISGHTALYWYRQSLGQGLEFLIYFQGNSAPDKSGLPSDRFSAERTGGSVSTLTIQRTQQEDSAVYLCASSLLTSPMQFFGPGTRLTVL.

This clone was found a few times. CDR3 nucleotides: TGTGCCAGCAGCGTAGCTGCCAGGGCGGATTCTGGAAACACCATATATTTT. Residues: CASSVAARADSGNTIYF. The chain is built from TRBV9 and TRBJ1-3, with D perhaps TRBD1 (5 bases). V lost 0 bases, J lost 1 base, and 14 bases lay in between. Per germline, CDR1 SGDLS and CDR2 YYNGEE. The CDR3 loop spans 17 amino acids.

The chain couples TRBV7-2 to TRBJ2-7; 10 nucleotides match TRBD2. The V and J ends lost 1 base and 3 bases, in that order; junction bases with no gene match: 6. The germline CDR1 and CDR2 sequences are SGHTA and FQGNSA. CDR3 length: 16 amino acids. This CDR3 reads CASSLVRTSGYYEQYF. Written as DNA, the CDR3 is TGTGCCAGCAGCTTAGTCCGGACTAGCGGTTACTACGAGCAGTACTTC. Together with reference TRBV7-2 and TRBJ2-7, the CDR3 gives the full variable domain: GAGVSQSPSNKVTEKGKDVELRCDPISGHTALYWYRQSLGQGLEFLIYFQGNSAPDKSGLPSDRFSAERTGGSVSTLTIQRTQQEDSAVYLCASSLVRTSGYYEQYFGPGTRLTVT.

The J gene is TRBJ1-3, the V gene TRBV11-3, with no clear D. Trimming left V 4 bases short and J 6 bases short, with 4 bases between. The CDR3 spans 11 residues. The germline gives CDR1 SGHNT, CDR2 YENEEA. This chain's CDR3 is CASSSVNTIYF. CDR3 nucleotide sequence: TGTGCCAGCAGCTCCGTAAACACCATATATTTT. Full variable domain (missing parts from reference TRBV11-3 and TRBJ1-3): EAGVVQSPRYKIIEKKQPVAFWCNPISGHNTLYWYLQNLGQGPELLIRYENEEAVDDSQLPKDRFSAERLKGVDSTLKIQPAELGDSAVYLCASSSVNTIYFGEGSWLTVV.

V gene TRBV28 combines with J gene TRBJ2-4; D call uncertain. V was clipped by 2 bases and J by 11 bases, with 13 bases between them. The length of the CDR3 is 13 residues. Germline V lookup: CDR1 MDHEN, CDR2 SYDVKM. DNA for the CDR3: TGTGCCAGCAGTTTAGACGACCGGAGCCTTCAGTACTTC. Translating it yields CASSLDDRSLQYF.

The rearrangement uses TRBV6-5 and TRBJ2-5, with D unresolved. CDR1 and CDR2 (germline): MNHEY, SVGAGI. V gave up 0 bases and J gave up 0 bases, with 5 bases separating them. The CDR3 has 14 amino acids. The CDR3 protein is CASSYSMYQETQYF. The CDR3 region has the DNA TGTGCCAGCAGTTACTCGATGTACCAAGAGACCCAGTACTTC.

The chain joins TRBV2 to TRBJ2-1; D possibly corresponds to TRBD2 (5 bases). There are 13 residues in the CDR3. Trimming shortened V by 5 bases and J by 7 bases, and 12 bases separated the two germline ends. The germline V gene has CDR1 SNHLY and CDR2 FYNNEI. CDR3 protein: CASSPAVGNEQFF. The CDR3 nucleotides are TGTGCCAGCAGTCCAGCGGTAGGGAATGAGCAGTTCTTC.

This clone was counted between two and nine times. The genes are TRBV7-3 and TRBJ2-1; D might be TRBD2 (5 bases). Germline lookup yields CDR1 SGHTA and CDR2 FQGTGA. This CDR3 comprises 14 residues. With 0 bases removed from V and 8 bases from J, the gap between germline ends came to 11 bases. In DNA, the CDR3 is TGTGCCAGCAGCTTAACGTTAGCGTTGGATGAGCAGTTCTTC. The encoded protein is CASSLTLALDEQFF.

The V gene is TRBV7-2, the J gene TRBJ1-5, with D unclear. Trimming shortened V by 2 bases and J by 0 bases, and 5 bases separated the two germline ends. In germline, CDR1 is SGHTA, CDR2 FQGNSA. This CDR3 comprises 14 residues. CDR3 region: CASSLSLSNQPQHF. The CDR3 DNA reads as TGTGCCAGCAGCTTAAGCCTTAGCAATCAGCCCCAGCATTTT.